This is a list of T cell receptor beta chains from one sample in a study of T cells in Graves' hyperthyroidism and ophthalmopathy. MiXCR, applied by TCRdb to the multiplex PCR reads, yields one record per CDR3 protein. The sample lists 250,000 or so distinct CDR3 sequences, 13% to 15% seen once, with roughly 31% in the top ten. Sequenced: blood. These receptors were collected from a woman between 50 and 59 years old with Graves' hyperthyroidism that later progressed to Graves' ophthalmopathy. CDR3s include the opening cysteine and the closing phenylalanine or tryptophan. A D gene is named only where the DNA matches it firmly. Clone size is stated in some rows and not others, as once, few, many or a class when expanded.

D: NA; V: TRBV7-2; J: TRBJ1-2; size: many; DNA: TGTGCCAGCAGCTCAACCGGGGCCGGGGACACCTTC; CDR3: CASSSTGAGDTF
D: NA; V: TRBV7-9; J: TRBJ2-7; size: many; DNA: TGTGCCAGCAGCTTAGGCCGGGACGTAAAATCCTACGAGCAGTACTTC; CDR3: CASSLGRDVKSYEQYF
D: NA; V: TRBV10-3; J: TRBJ2-1; size: few; DNA: TGTGCCATCAGTGAGTCGAAGAGTGATGAGCAGTTCTTC; CDR3: CAISESKSDEQFF
D: NA; V: TRBV27; J: TRBJ1-5; size: many; DNA: TGTGCCAGCAGTCCGGGGAACGCTAATCAGCCCCAGCATTTT; CDR3: CASSPGNANQPQHF
D: NA; V: TRBV12-3/TRBV12-4; J: TRBJ2-3; size: many; DNA: TGTGCCAGCTTGGGTCGGACAGACACAGATACGCAGTATTTT; CDR3: CASLGRTDTDTQYF
D: NA; V: TRBV28; J: TRBJ1-5; size: NA; DNA: TGTGCCAGCACCCCCCCCGGGGCCGGCAATCAGCCCCAGCATTTT; CDR3: CASTPPGAGNQPQHF
D: NA; V: TRBV2; J: TRBJ2-5; size: many; DNA: TGTGCCAGCAGTAAATTCGACAGGAGAGAGACCCAGTACTTC; CDR3: CASSKFDRRETQYF
D: NA; V: TRBV18; J: TRBJ1-1; size: many; DNA: TGTGCCAGCAGCGCGGACGTCACTGAAGCTTTCTTT; CDR3: CASSADVTEAFF
D: TRBD2; V: TRBV7-3; J: TRBJ2-1; size: many; DNA: TGTGCCAGCAGCCCGCTAGCGGGAGCTGGTGAGCAGTTCTTC; CDR3: CASSPLAGAGEQFF
D: NA; V: TRBV6-1; J: TRBJ1-5; size: NA; DNA: TGTGCCAGCAGCAACGGAGGGAGGGTCGGTCCCCAGCATTTT; CDR3: CASSNGGRVGPQHF
D: NA; V: TRBV12-3/TRBV12-4; J: TRBJ1-2; size: few; DNA: TGTGCCACGGGCAGGGGAGGGGGATACTATGGCTACACCTTC; CDR3: CATGRGGGYYGYTF
D: TRBD2; V: TRBV28; J: TRBJ2-1; size: many; DNA: TGTGCCCTGTCGCCGGGAGGACCTTATCATGAGCAGTTCTTC; CDR3: CALSPGGPYHEQFF
D: NA; V: TRBV28; J: TRBJ2-5; size: many; DNA: TGTGCCAGCATTCCTACCAACCAAGAGACCCAGTACTTC; CDR3: CASIPTNQETQYF
D: NA; V: TRBV7-8; J: TRBJ1-5; size: few; DNA: TGTGCCAGCAGCCCAAGTAGGAATCAGCCCCAGCATTTT; CDR3: CASSPSRNQPQHF
D: NA; V: TRBV24-1; J: TRBJ2-3; size: many; DNA: TGTGCCACCGGGGGGACCCTACACACAGATACGCAGTATTTT; CDR3: CATGGTLHTDTQYF
D: TRBD1; V: TRBV5-1; J: TRBJ1-4; size: NA; DNA: TGCGCCAGCAGCTCGCAAGCAGGGGGCCTTAATGAAAAACTGTTTTTT; CDR3: CASSSQAGGLNEKLFF
D: NA; V: TRBV28; J: TRBJ2-3; size: many; DNA: TGTGCCAGCAGTTTAGGGGGGAGCCCAGATACGCAGTATTTT; CDR3: CASSLGGSPDTQYF
D: NA; V: TRBV7-9; J: TRBJ2-5; size: NA; DNA: TGTGCCAGCAGCGCTACCGGGGGTGAGACCCAGTACTTC; CDR3: CASSATGGETQYF
D: TRBD2; V: TRBV7-8; J: TRBJ2-5; size: NA; DNA: TGTGCCAGCGGTGGGGGGGGAGAATGGGTAGAGACCCAGTACTTC; CDR3: CASGGGGEWVETQYF
D: NA; V: TRBV12-3/TRBV12-4; J: TRBJ2-7; size: many; DNA: TGTGCCAGCAGGCCAACCGGGACCTCAAGCGAGCAGTACTTC; CDR3: CASRPTGTSSEQYF
D: TRBD1; V: TRBV7-2; J: TRBJ2-2; size: many; DNA: TGTGCCAGCAGACGGGACAGGAGGCTGTTTTTT; CDR3: CASRRDRRLFF
D: TRBD2; V: TRBV20-1; J: TRBJ2-1; size: few; DNA: TGCAGTGCTAGCCCTCTAGGAGCGGGAGCGGATGAGCAGTTCTTC; CDR3: CSASPLGAGADEQFF
D: NA; V: TRBV27; J: TRBJ1-1; size: many; DNA: TGTGCCAGCAGTGAACGGACTCCGAACACTGAAGCTTTCTTT; CDR3: CASSERTPNTEAFF
D: TRBD1; V: TRBV18; J: TRBJ1-2; size: many; DNA: TGTGCCAGCTCACCACAGCAACAGGGGGATGGCTACACCTTC; CDR3: CASSPQQQGDGYTF
D: TRBD2; V: TRBV20-1; J: TRBJ2-7; size: NA; DNA: TGCAGTGCTGGCTTAGCGGGAGCACGTTACGAGCAGTACTTC; CDR3: CSAGLAGARYEQYF
D: TRBD1; V: TRBV6-1; J: TRBJ2-7; size: many; DNA: TGTGCCAGCAGTAGGAAACCGGGACAGGGCAACGAGCAGTACTTC; CDR3: CASSRKPGQGNEQYF
D: NA; V: TRBV5-1; J: TRBJ2-7; size: many; DNA: TGTGCCAGCAGTTTAGCCAGGGACTACGAGCAGTACTTC; CDR3: CASSLARDYEQYF
D: NA; V: TRBV3-1; J: TRBJ1-1; size: many; DNA: TGTGCCAGCAGCCAAGAGGGGTTGAGGGCTTTCTTT; CDR3: CASSQEGLRAFF
D: NA; V: TRBV30; J: TRBJ2-7; size: many; DNA: TGTGCCTGGAGTGTATATGGTTCTTCCTACGAGCAGTACTTC; CDR3: CAWSVYGSSYEQYF
D: NA; V: TRBV6-1; J: TRBJ1-4; size: many; DNA: TGTGCCAGCAGTCGTCAAGGCACAACTAATGAAAAACTGTTTTTT; CDR3: CASSRQGTTNEKLFF
D: TRBD2; V: TRBV6-1; J: TRBJ2-7; size: many; DNA: TGTGCCAGCAGTGATAGCGGGGGAAGCTCCTACGAGCAGTACTTC; CDR3: CASSDSGGSSYEQYF
D: NA; V: TRBV12-3/TRBV12-4; J: TRBJ2-5; size: many; DNA: TGTGCCAGCAGTTTGGACATCGGGGAGACCCAGTACTTC; CDR3: CASSLDIGETQYF
D: NA; V: TRBV20-1; J: TRBJ2-7; size: few; DNA: TGCAGTGCTAGTCGTGGACTGATTACCTACGAGCAGTACTTC; CDR3: CSASRGLITYEQYF
D: NA; V: TRBV18; J: TRBJ2-6; size: many; DNA: TGTGCCAGCTCACCGACCTCTGGGGCCAACGTCCTGACTTTC; CDR3: CASSPTSGANVLTF
D: TRBD2; V: TRBV2; J: TRBJ2-1; size: many; DNA: TGTGCCAGCAATCTAGCGGGAGGTAATGAGCAGTTCTTC; CDR3: CASNLAGGNEQFF
D: TRBD2; V: TRBV6-1; J: TRBJ2-7; size: NA; DNA: TGTGCCAGCAGTCTAGCGGGTGAAACGCTCGGGCAGTACTTC; CDR3: CASSLAGETLGQYF
D: TRBD1; V: TRBV2; J: TRBJ1-3; size: few; DNA: TGTGCCAGCAGTGAAGGGGGACAGGGATTCTCTGGAAACACCATATATTTT; CDR3: CASSEGGQGFSGNTIYF
D: NA; V: TRBV27; J: TRBJ2-7; size: many; DNA: TGTGCCAGCAGTTTCCGGCCCTTATACGAGCAGTACTTC; CDR3: CASSFRPLYEQYF
D: TRBD1; V: TRBV2; J: TRBJ1-1; size: NA; DNA: TGTGCCAGCAGCGGGAGACAGGGGAACACTGAAGCTTTCTTT; CDR3: CASSGRQGNTEAFF
D: NA; V: TRBV28; J: TRBJ2-1; size: once; DNA: TGTGCCAGCAGTTTTAGGAGGAACGGGGCCAATGAGCAGTTCTTC; CDR3: CASSFRRNGANEQFF
D: NA; V: TRBV18; J: TRBJ2-7; size: many; DNA: TGTGCCAGCTCATACCTGAAGGGTTTCTCGGAGGAGCAGTACTTC; CDR3: CASSYLKGFSEEQYF
D: NA; V: TRBV6-5; J: TRBJ1-1; size: NA; DNA: TGTGCCAGCAGTCACGGGGGCATGAACACTGAAGCTTTCTTT; CDR3: CASSHGGMNTEAFF
D: NA; V: TRBV12-3/TRBV12-4; J: TRBJ1-2; size: many; DNA: TGTGCCAGCAGGTCGACAGCCCGGGGGATTTATGGCTACACCTTC; CDR3: CASRSTARGIYGYTF
D: TRBD1; V: TRBV6-1; J: TRBJ2-5; size: few; DNA: TGTGCCAGCCGGGACAGGCTCCAAGAGACCCAGTACTTC; CDR3: CASRDRLQETQYF
D: NA; V: TRBV7-8; J: TRBJ2-7; size: many; DNA: TGTGCCAGCAGGCTAGGTAACAGAAACTACGAGCAGTACTTC; CDR3: CASRLGNRNYEQYF
D: NA; V: TRBV6-1; J: TRBJ2-2; size: NA; DNA: TGTGCCAGCAGGGACTCGACCTTAACCACCGGGGGGCTGTTTTTT; CDR3: CASRDSTLTTGGLFF
D: TRBD2; V: TRBV28; J: TRBJ2-7; size: many; DNA: TGTGCCAGCAGGCCTCGACTAGCTCTCTACGAGCAGTACTTC; CDR3: CASRPRLALYEQYF
D: TRBD2; V: TRBV19; J: TRBJ2-2; size: few; DNA: TGTGCCAGTAGTAAGGGGGACAGGGTAACTAGCGGGAGGTCGACCGGGGAGCTGTTTTTT; CDR3: CASSKGDRVTSGRSTGELFF
D: NA; V: TRBV4-1; J: TRBJ1-2; size: NA; DNA: TGCGCCAGCAGCCAAGAACCCAGAAGCCCTGGCTACACCTTC; CDR3: CASSQEPRSPGYTF
D: NA; V: TRBV7-9; J: TRBJ2-1; size: NA; DNA: TGTGCCAGCAGCCTCCGGAGCGCGGGCCCGGGTGGGAACAATGAGCAGTTCTTC; CDR3: CASSLRSAGPGGNNEQFF
D: NA; V: TRBV28; J: TRBJ1-1; size: many; DNA: TGTGCCAGCACATTTCGGGGGGGGACTGAAGCTTTCTTT; CDR3: CASTFRGGTEAFF
D: NA; V: TRBV18; J: TRBJ2-5; size: many; DNA: TGTGCCAGCTCACGGGGAACAGGGCCGAGCCAAGAGACCCAGTACTTC; CDR3: CASSRGTGPSQETQYF
D: TRBD1; V: TRBV28; J: TRBJ2-3; size: many; DNA: TGTGCCAGCAGTTTATTCCGGGACAGACCAGACACAGATACGCAGTATTTT; CDR3: CASSLFRDRPDTDTQYF
D: NA; V: TRBV5-1; J: TRBJ2-2; size: many; DNA: TGCGCCAGCAGCTTGACACTTGAACCCGGGGAGCTGTTTTTT; CDR3: CASSLTLEPGELFF